These T cell receptor beta chains were read from a single sample in a study of OX40 agonist ivuxolimab in advanced cancers. Libraries were prepared by immunoSEQ multiplex PCR; TCRdb keeps only in-frame clonotypes and omits some of them. The data show around 60,000 clones, approximately 91% seen once. This specimen was CD4+ or CD8+ T cells sorted from blood, taken in a trial of the OX40 agonist ivuxolimab. These receptors were obtained from an adult with an advanced solid tumor such as melanoma, head and neck, liver or kidney cancer. The CDR3 runs from the conserved cysteine through the conserved F or W. The D gene is left open where the match is weak. Not every row has a clone size; where given, it reads once, few, many or a size class.

CDR3	DNA	D	size	J	V
CASNPQGNMNTEAFF	TGTGCCAGTAACCCCCAGGGTAACATGAACACTGAAGCTTTCTTT	-	-	TRBJ1-1	TRBV19
CASSLGASLSKLFF	TGTGCCAGCAGCTTAGGGGCCAGTTTGAGTAAACTGTTTTTT	-	once	TRBJ1-4	TRBV7-9
CASSLWADSYNSPLHF	TGTGCCAGCAGCTTATGGGCAGATTCATATAATTCACCCCTCCACTTT	-	once	TRBJ1-6	TRBV7-2
CASSLEGREGRDEQYF	TGCGCCAGCAGCCTCGAAGGACGGGAGGGCCGGGACGAGCAGTACTTC	TRBD2	-	TRBJ2-7	TRBV4-1
CASRLGTASRDTQYF	TGTGCCAGCAGGCTGGGGACAGCGTCCAGAGATACGCAGTATTTT	TRBD1	-	TRBJ2-3	TRBV5-8
CASSWTGNTGELFF	TGTGCCAGCAGCTGGACAGGGAACACCGGGGAGCTGTTTTTT	TRBD1	-	TRBJ2-2	TRBV5-6
CASSRWDREPHWDEQFF	TGTGCCAGCAGTCGATGGGACAGGGAACCCCACTGGGATGAGCAGTTCTTC	TRBD1	-	TRBJ2-1	TRBV2
CASSYPGSVFLSPLHF	TGTGCCAGCAGTTACCCGGGGTCCGTGTTCCTTTCACCCCTCCACTTT	-	-	TRBJ1-6	TRBV28
CASSQERWGDEQFF	TGCGCCAGCAGCCAAGAAAGGTGGGGCGATGAGCAGTTCTTC	-	once	TRBJ2-1	TRBV4-3
CASSPRTSASTDTQYF	TGTGCCAGTAGTCCCAGGACTAGCGCAAGCACAGATACGCAGTATTTT	TRBD2	once	TRBJ2-3	TRBV19
CASSPGSWNEQYF	TGTGCCAGCAGCCCGGGAAGCTGGAACGAGCAGTACTTC	-	-	TRBJ2-7	TRBV28
CASSREPGQYYEQYF	TGCGCCAGCAGCCGGGAACCGGGACAGTACTACGAGCAGTACTTC	TRBD1	-	TRBJ2-7	TRBV5-1
CAISESNSTFNEKLFF	TGTGCCATCAGTGAGTCGAACAGCACCTTTAATGAAAAACTGTTTTTT	-	-	TRBJ1-4	TRBV10-3
CASTTASRGYTF	TGTGCCAGCACCACAGCGTCGCGTGGCTACACCTTC	-	-	TRBJ1-2	TRBV28
CASTRDRAINEQFF	TGTGCCAGTACCAGGGACAGGGCCATCAATGAGCAGTTCTTC	TRBD1	-	TRBJ2-1	TRBV19
CASSPPASRSYEQYF	TGTGCCAGCAGCCCCCCGGCGTCGCGGTCCTACGAGCAGTACTTC	-	-	TRBJ2-7	TRBV28
CASSIGQGASEQYF	TGTGCCAGTAGTATCGGACAGGGGGCTAGCGAGCAGTACTTC	TRBD1	-	TRBJ2-7	TRBV19
CASSDRGVPYEQYF	TGTGCCAGCTCGGACAGGGGGGTTCCCTACGAGCAGTACTTC	TRBD1	-	TRBJ2-7	TRBV18
CASSLPGRPAYEQYF	TGTGCCAGCAGTCTACCCGGCAGGCCGGCCTACGAGCAGTACTTC	-	-	TRBJ2-7	TRBV6-5
CASSSRRGHSDTQYF	TGTGCCAGCAGCTCTCGCCGGGGACACTCAGATACGCAGTATTTT	-	-	TRBJ2-3	TRBV11-1
CASSLVGGSGELFF	TGTGCCAGCAGCTTGGTTGGGGGATCCGGGGAGCTGTTTTTT	-	-	TRBJ2-2	TRBV5-6
CASSSSRDRGTNEKLFF	TGTGCCAGCAGCTCGTCCCGGGACAGGGGTACTAATGAAAAACTGTTTTTT	TRBD1	-	TRBJ1-4	TRBV5-6
CASSLVSAGSFNEQFF	TGTGCCAGCAGTTTAGTGTCTGCGGGGAGTTTTAATGAGCAGTTCTTC	-	-	TRBJ2-1	TRBV27
CASSPRTWDTTEAFF	TGTGCCAGCTCACCCCGAACCTGGGACACCACTGAAGCTTTCTTT	-	-	TRBJ1-1	TRBV18
CAWVGGPYGYTF	TGTGCCTGGGTAGGGGGACCCTATGGCTACACCTTC	-	-	TRBJ1-2	TRBV30
CASSPQAGGPNEQFF	TGTGCCAGCTCACCCCAAGCGGGAGGGCCTAATGAGCAGTTCTTC	TRBD2	-	TRBJ2-1	TRBV18
CASSAALGGQPQHF	TGTGCCAGCAGTGCGGCCCTTGGGGGTCAGCCCCAGCATTTT	-	once	TRBJ1-5	TRBV6-1
CASKEPSGGNTIYF	TGTGCCAGCAAAGAGCCGTCAGGGGGAAACACCATATATTTT	-	-	TRBJ1-3	TRBV6-5
CASSIAGEEETQYF	TGTGCCAGCAGTATTGCGGGGGAGGAAGAGACCCAGTACTTC	TRBD2	-	TRBJ2-5	TRBV28
CASSYSDSGNEAFF	TGTGCCAGCAGTTACTCCGACTCGGGAAACGAAGCTTTCTTT	-	-	TRBJ1-1	TRBV6-5
CASSGGTKRENEKLFF	TGTGCCAGCAGTGGGGGGACTAAACGGGAGAATGAAAAACTGTTTTTT	-	-	TRBJ1-4	TRBV6-1